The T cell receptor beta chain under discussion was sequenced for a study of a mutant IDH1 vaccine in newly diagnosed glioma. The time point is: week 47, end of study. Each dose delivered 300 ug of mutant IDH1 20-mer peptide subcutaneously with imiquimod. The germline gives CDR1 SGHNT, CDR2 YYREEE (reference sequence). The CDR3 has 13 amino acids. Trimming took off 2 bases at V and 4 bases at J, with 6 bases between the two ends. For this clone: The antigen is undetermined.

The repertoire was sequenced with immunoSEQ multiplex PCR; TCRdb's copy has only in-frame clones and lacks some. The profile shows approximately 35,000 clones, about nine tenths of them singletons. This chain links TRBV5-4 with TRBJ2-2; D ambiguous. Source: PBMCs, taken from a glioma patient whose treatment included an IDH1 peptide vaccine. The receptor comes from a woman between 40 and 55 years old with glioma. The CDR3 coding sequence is TGTGCCAGCAGCTTCAGTGGCACCGGGGAGCTGTTTTTT. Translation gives CASSFSGTGELFF. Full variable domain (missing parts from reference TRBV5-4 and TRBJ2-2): ETGVTQSPTHLIKTRGQQVTLRCSSQSGHNTVSWYQQALGQGPQFIFQYYREEENGRGNFPPRFSGLQFPNYSSELNVNALELDDSALYLCASSFSGTGELFFGEGSRLTVL.